This paragraph covers one T cell receptor beta chain sequence. This table comes from immunoSEQ multiplex PCR, and its TCRdb copy is limited to in-frame clones, with some not included. Here the sample spans 5,500 to 7,000 clones, 80% to 90% being singletons. These data belong to a study of T cell clonotyping in hematopoietic cell transplantation. Trimming at V came to 3 bases and at J to 3 bases, leaving 8 bases not matched to a gene. The CDR3 is 16 residues long. In germline, CDR1 is MGHDK, CDR2 SYGVNS. V usage is TRBV25-1 and J usage is TRBJ1-1; 9 bases fit TRBD1. Sequencing used peripheral blood mononuclear cells, obtained 180 days after allogeneic stem cell transplant. This TCR was sampled from a female patient aged 50 to 60 who had an allogeneic stem cell transplant from an unrelated donor, so the T cells may come from the graft donor. Some clones in this sample may be carry-over from other donors' samples. This CDR3 is CASSDEQGAIDTEAFF. The CDR3 DNA reads as TGTGCCAGCAGTGACGAACAGGGGGCGATCGACACTGAAGCTTTCTTT.